Presented here are 6 T cell receptor beta chains from one specimen sequenced in a study of graft-versus-host responses after intestinal transplantation. These receptors' antigens are unknown. Generated by immunoSEQ multiplex PCR, the TCRdb table keeps only in-frame clones and is missing some. The table has some 100,000 clones, just over 90% seen once. The sequencing used unstimulated CD8+ T cells sorted from spleen or lymph node cells, collected before intestinal transplant. These receptors all come from a human donor who received an intestinal transplant.

This clone has only one observation. The chain uses TRBV27 and TRBJ2-7; the D is unclear. Germline loops: CDR1 MNHEY, CDR2 SMNVEV (reference sequence). The CDR3 loop spans 14 amino acids. The V gene lost 7 bases and the J gene lost 0 bases, with 13 bases spanning the gap. CDR3: CASTPQPSSYEQYF. The CDR3, as DNA: TGTGCCAGCACCCCACAGCCAAGCTCCTACGAGCAGTACTTC.

V gene TRBV9 combines with J gene TRBJ1-5; D gene uncertain. Between the trimmed V and J ends, which lost 0 bases and 4 bases, there was a span of 8 bases. CDR1 and CDR2 from the germline V gene are SGDLS and YYNGEE. The CDR3 sequence is 14 residues long. The CDR3 nucleotides are TGTGCCAGCAGCGTAGGCGGAGAGAATCAGCCCCAGCATTTT. Amino acids: CASSVGGENQPQHF.

The rearrangement links TRBV6-1 to TRBJ2-3, with D possibly being TRBD2 (6 bases). This CDR3 comprises 16 residues. Germline V lookup: CDR1 MNHNS, CDR2 SASEGT. Trimming removed 2 bases at V and 1 base at J, with 13 bases between. As DNA, the CDR3 is TGTGCCAGCAGTGAATCATACTGGGGGGGCACAGATACGCAGTATTTT. This codes for CASSESYWGGTDTQYF.

This chain joins TRBV7-7 and TRBJ2-2; D unresolved. The length of the CDR3 is 12 residues. Looked up from germline, CDR1 is SSHAT and CDR2 is FNYEAQ (reference sequence). Deletions cut 8 bases from V and 2 bases from J, with 6 bases between. The CDR3 DNA reads TGTGCCAGCGGCGGCAACACCGGGGAGCTGTTTTTT. As protein: CASGGNTGELFF.

The chain joins TRBV25-1 to TRBJ1-1; D perhaps matches TRBD1 (5 bases). There are 12 residues in the CDR3. The V end was cut by 3 bases, the J end by 7 bases, with 9 bases between. In germline, CDR1 is MGHDK, CDR2 SYGVNS. The CDR3 region is CASSDRDYEAFF. CDR3 DNA: TGTGCCAGCAGTGACAGGGATTATGAAGCTTTCTTT.

This rearrangement joins TRBV11-3 to TRBJ1-1; no definite D call. The CDR3 has 13 residues. The V gene lost 3 bases and the J gene lost 3 bases, with 8 bases spanning the gap. Per the germline V gene, CDR1 is SGHNT and CDR2 is YENEEA. The CDR3 DNA reads TGTGCCAGCAGCTTCGATATGGACACTGAAGCTTTCTTT. Protein sequence: CASSFDMDTEAFF.